This TCR beta chain appears in the sequencing data of a study of T cells in Graves' hyperthyroidism and ophthalmopathy. General study findings and limits: The model made its ophthalmopathy prediction, and onset followed a median roughly six months later.

V was shortened by 3 bases and J by 10 bases, with 19 bases between the two germline ends. The CDR3 is made up of 15 amino acids. Patients affected by ophthalmopathy presented a Clinical Activity Score of at least 3, a NOSPECS grade of at least 4, and disease duration below 3 months. PBMCs were sourced from less than 12 ml fresh peripheral blood. On this clonotype itself: What it binds is unknown.

There were TCR beta CDR3 regions amplified from RNA transcripts. The study used the HTBI primer set for a first-round RT-PCR of the TCR CDR3. TCRdb re-analysed the multiplex PCR reads in MiXCR, keeping a single row per CDR3 protein. The data contain 350,000 to 450,000 distinct CDR3 sequences, roughly an eighth of them singletons. The receptor was isolated from a man over 45 with Graves' ophthalmopathy. The source material was blood. This rearrangement joins TRBV12-3 or TRBV12-4 to TRBJ2-1, with D possibly being TRBD2 (5 bases). In DNA form, the CDR3 reads TGTGCCAGCAGTTTTAGGTCCCGCGCCCGAGGGGAGCAGTTCTTC. It is translated as CASSFRSRARGEQFF.